These 26 T cell receptor beta chains were all obtained from the same sample, sequenced in a study of cytomegalovirus exposure and HLA in healthy donors. The primer mix had 60 Vbeta and 13 Jbeta primers. Clones were read by immunoSEQ multiplex PCR, and TCRdb kept only the in-frame ones, dropping some. The sample gives 200,000 to 250,000 clones, 76% of which show up once; about 0.63% is in the top ten. Sequenced: PBMCs. These receptors were collected from a man between 18 and 29 years old in good health and CMV-seronegative.

This clone has only one observation. V is TRBV6-1 and J is TRBJ2-7; the D gene is possibly TRBD1 (6 bases). CDR3 length: 15 amino acids. Germline CDR1 is MNHNS and CDR2 is SASEGT. V shed 4 bases and J shed 4 bases, with 17 bases lying between them. The CDR3 region is CASSAPGTSRYEQYF. The CDR3 DNA sequence: TGTGCCAGCAGTGCCCCCGGGACAAGCCGGTACGAGCAGTACTTC.

This clone appeared a few times. The chain recombines TRBV19 with TRBJ1-1, with a possible D match to TRBD1 (6 bases). From germline, CDR1 is LNHDA and CDR2 SQIVND (reference sequence). V lost 9 bases to trimming and J lost 7 bases, with 21 bases between them. There are 14 residues in the CDR3. CDR3 in amino acids: CASTHRERGSEAFF. CDR3 DNA: TGTGCCAGCACTCACAGGGAACGAGGTAGTGAAGCTTTCTTT.

The rearrangement joins TRBV28 to TRBJ1-2; maybe TRBD1 (6 bases). This CDR3 is 14 amino acids long. Germline CDR1 reads MDHEN; CDR2 reads SYDVKM. The V end lost 5 bases, the J end lost 8 bases, and 18 bases lay between the germline ends. CDR3 nucleotides: TGTGCCAGCAGTGTAAACAGGGTCGGGGGGGGCTACACCTTC. Translation: CASSVNRVGGGYTF.

This chain links TRBV5-1 with TRBJ2-5, with 7 bases matching TRBD2. V lost 0 bases to trimming and J lost 5 bases; unmatched junction nucleotides: 7. Germline V gene data show CDR1 as SGHRS and CDR2 as YFSETQ. The CDR3 consists of 15 residues. The CDR3 here is CASSLAAGVGETQYF. The CDR3 DNA follows: TGCGCCAGCAGCTTGGCCGCGGGGGTCGGGGAGACCCAGTACTTC.

The chain employs TRBV5-1 and TRBJ2-5, with 9 bases aligning to TRBD1. Germline CDR1 and CDR2: SGHRS and YFSETQ. V lost 3 bases, J lost 0 bases, and 3 bases stayed unmatched. The CDR3 is made up of 15 amino acids. CDR3 in DNA: TGCGCCAGCAGCTGGGGGGACAGGGACCAAGAGACCCAGTACTTC. Residues: CASSWGDRDQETQYF.

The CDR3, as DNA: TGCGCCAGCAGCCAGCCAGGGAACACTGAAGCTTTCTTT. Translating gives CASSQPGNTEAFF. The chain carries TRBV4-1 and TRBJ1-1; unclear D gene. The V end was cut by 3 bases, the J end by 1 base, with 6 bases between. This CDR3 contains 13 residues. Germline CDR1 is MGHRA and CDR2 is YSYEKL.

V gene TRBV7-9 combines with J gene TRBJ2-1; TRBD1 matches at 7 bases. Germline V gives CDR1 SEHNR, CDR2 FQNEAQ (reference sequence). Trimming at V came to 5 bases and at J to 7 bases, leaving 8 bases not matched to a gene. This CDR3 contains 14 residues. The CDR3 DNA reads TGTGCCAGCAGCAGGGAAGGGGGCTTAAATGAGCAGTTCTTC. Translated: CASSREGGLNEQFF.

This chain links TRBV7-9 with TRBJ2-3, with 9 bases identical to TRBD1. Unmatched junction bases numbered 15, after V lost 5 bases and J lost 0 bases. Germline V gene lookup returns CDR1 SEHNR and CDR2 FQNEAQ (reference sequence). This CDR3 is 19 amino acids long. Here the CDR3 reads CASSKPGQGSRTSTDTQYF. CDR3 nucleotide sequence: TGTGCCAGCAGCAAACCGGGACAGGGATCAAGAACTAGCACAGATACGCAGTATTTT.

The chain is built from TRBV12-5 and TRBJ2-2; TRBD1 aligns across 7 bases. Germline V gene sequence: CDR1 LGHNT, CDR2 FRNRAP. This CDR3 comprises 19 residues. J was trimmed by 1 base and V by 0 bases; bases with no gene match: 11. CDR3 in amino acids: CASGLVGSKQGMNTGELFF. The DNA of the CDR3 is TGTGCTAGTGGTTTGGTCGGCTCCAAACAGGGGATGAACACCGGGGAGCTGTTTTTT. The full variable domain, rest sourced from reference TRBV12-5 and TRBJ2-2, is DARVTQTPRHKVTEMGQEVTMRCQPILGHNTVFWYRQTMMQGLELLAYFRNRAPLDDSGMPKDRFSAEMPDATLATLKIQPSEPRDSAVYFCASGLVGSKQGMNTGELFFGEGSRLTVL.

V and J are TRBV29-1 and TRBJ1-2; 12 positions match TRBD1. The CDR3 has 13 residues. Trimming at V came to 7 bases and at J to 3 bases, leaving 3 bases not matched to a gene. Germline lookup yields CDR1 SQVTM and CDR2 ANQGSEA. The CDR3 protein is CSAGTGGDYGYTF. The CDR3 coding sequence is TGCAGCGCCGGGACAGGGGGCGACTATGGCTACACCTTC.

This clone was detected a few times. V gene TRBV19 combines with J gene TRBJ2-5; D may be TRBD2 (7 bases). This CDR3 has 14 residues. Trimming pared 5 bases from V and 6 bases from J, leaving 16 bases between. Germline loops: CDR1 LNHDA, CDR2 SQIVND (reference sequence). CDR3 in amino acids: CASSYGGGAKTQYF. In nucleotides, the CDR3 is TGTGCCAGTAGTTATGGTGGGGGGGCGAAGACCCAGTACTTC.

This chain links TRBV2 with TRBJ2-5, with D uncertain. Matching the DNA end better, TRBJ2-7 makes the J call doubtful. Germline assignment: CDR1 SNHLY and CDR2 FYNNEI. CDR3 length equals 12 residues. CDR3 DNA sequence: TGTGCCAGCACGTCCTCGTCCTACGAGCAGTACTTC. Translation: CASTSSSYEQYF.

The V gene is TRBV5-1, the J gene TRBJ2-7; TRBD1 matches 9 bases. The CDR3 loop spans 14 amino acids. V lost 2 bases and J lost 2; bases outside the gene matches: 2. Germline CDR1 is SGHRS and CDR2 is YFSETQ. In nucleotides, the CDR3 is TGCGCCAGCAGCTTATGGGACAGGGCCTACGAGCAGTACTTC. As protein: CASSLWDRAYEQYF.

This clone came up once. V gene TRBV27 combines with J gene TRBJ1-6; D not resolved. This CDR3 is built from 12 residues. V was pared by 2 bases and J by 10 bases, with 6 bases between. Germline values: CDR1 MNHEY, CDR2 SMNVEV (reference sequence). The CDR3 sequence: CASSLGSSPLHF. The CDR3 DNA reads TGTGCCAGCAGTTTAGGGAGCTCACCCCTCCACTTT.

Points on this clone: A read error may produce the germline difference seen at one junction end. The chain couples TRBV7-9 to TRBJ2-2, with D perhaps TRBD1 (6 bases). The CDR3 sequence is 16 residues long. Germline values: CDR1 SEHNR, CDR2 FQNEAQ (reference sequence). As DNA, the CDR3 is TGTTCCAGCAGCTTACTGGGACACCCGAGGACCGGGGAGCTGTTTTTT. Translating gives CSSSLLGHPRTGELFF.

The V gene is TRBV9, the J gene TRBJ1-1; D call uncertain. CDR1 SGDLS and CDR2 YYNGEE come from the germline V gene. The CDR3 contains 13 residues. V was pared by 0 bases and J by 0 bases, with 3 bases between. Here the CDR3 reads CASSVVVNTEAFF. CDR3 sequence (DNA): TGTGCCAGCAGCGTAGTCGTGAACACTGAAGCTTTCTTT.

The chain recombines TRBV7-3 with TRBJ2-3; D uncertain. With 0 bases removed from V and 1 base from J, the gap between germline ends came to 2 bases. This CDR3 has 13 amino acids. Germline CDR1 and CDR2: SGHTA and FQGTGA. The CDR3 sequence: CASSLTGTDTQYF. The DNA of the CDR3 is TGTGCCAGCAGCTTAACCGGCACAGATACGCAGTATTTT.

CDR3 residues: CASSPGGYYSSYEQYF. Here the CDR3 DNA reads TGTGCCAGCAGCCCCGGGGGATACTATTCCTCCTACGAGCAGTACTTC. The rearrangement links TRBV11-2 to TRBJ2-7, with TRBD2 as a possible D gene (6 bases). This CDR3 comprises 16 residues. Germline assignment: CDR1 SGHAT and CDR2 FQNNGV. V lost 5 bases to trimming and J lost 0 bases, with 17 bases between them.

J is TRBJ2-1 and V is TRBV4-1; TRBD2 matches at 7 bases. From germline, CDR1 is MGHRA and CDR2 YSYEKL. J lost 2 bases, V lost 4 bases, and 5 bases had no gene match. This CDR3 is 15 amino acids long. CDR3 protein: CASSLKAGTYNEQFF. The CDR3 coding sequence is TGCGCCAGCAGCCTAAAAGCGGGAACCTACAATGAGCAGTTCTTC.

This chain connects TRBV29-1 to TRBJ2-7, with a weak D call TRBD1 (5 bases). Trimming left V 8 bases short and J 4 bases short, with 15 bases between. CDR1 SQVTM and CDR2 ANQGSEA come from the germline V gene. The CDR3 covers 12 residues. The CDR3 reads CSTQGVGYEQYF. The CDR3, as DNA: TGCAGCACTCAGGGTGTAGGGTACGAGCAGTACTTC.

The sample holds a few counts of this clone. This rearrangement joins TRBV29-1 to TRBJ2-7, with TRBD1 matching over 9 bases. The CDR3 has 13 amino acids. Looked up from germline, CDR1 is SQVTM and CDR2 is ANQGSEA. The J segment lost 3 bases and the V segment lost 5 bases, leaving 5 bases of the junction unmatched. The CDR3 sequence is CSVRGTGLYEQYF. The CDR3 coding sequence is TGCAGCGTTCGTGGGACAGGGCTCTACGAGCAGTACTTC.

J is TRBJ2-4 and V is TRBV5-4; D might be TRBD2 (6 bases). The V end was cut by 4 bases, the J end by 1 base, with 15 bases between. The V gene's germline CDR1 is SGHNT and CDR2 YYREEE (reference sequence). The CDR3 sequence is 16 residues long. CDR3 residues: CASSLLGGAAKNIQYF. In DNA, the CDR3 is TGTGCCAGCAGCCTCCTTGGCGGGGCCGCCAAAAACATTCAGTACTTC.

The CDR3, as DNA: TGTGCCAGCAGCCGGGGACAGCCCAACTATGGCTACACCTTC. Translating gives CASSRGQPNYGYTF. J is TRBJ1-2 and V is TRBV11-2, with TRBD1 matching over 7 bases. V was pared by 5 bases and J by 2 bases, with 5 bases of the junction left unmatched. Per the germline V gene, CDR1 is SGHAT and CDR2 is FQNNGV. The CDR3 runs to 14 residues.

The rearrangement joins TRBV4-1 to TRBJ2-5, with D perhaps matching TRBD2 (6 bases). CDR3 length equals 13 residues. The ends were cut back, 1 base at V and 5 bases at J, with 8 bases in the middle. Germline V CDR1 and CDR2: MGHRA, YSYEKL. CDR3 protein: CASSQGGDETQYF. CDR3 nucleotide sequence: TGCGCCAGCAGCCAAGGGGGGGACGAGACCCAGTACTTC.

This clone was recorded a few times. The chain carries TRBV6-1 and TRBJ2-7; TRBD2 agrees at 13 bases. Germline V gene lookup returns CDR1 MNHNS and CDR2 SASEGT. The CDR3 loop spans 15 amino acids. V gave up 7 bases and J gave up 3 bases; unmatched junction bases: 6. The CDR3 is CASTPGTSGDYEQYF. The CDR3 DNA reads as TGTGCCAGCACTCCCGGGACTAGCGGGGACTACGAGCAGTACTTC.

The chain joins TRBV7-9 to TRBJ2-5; D gene unclear. CDR3 length: 16 amino acids. V lost 4 bases and J 5 bases, leaving 20 bases between the germline ends. Germline V lookup: CDR1 SEHNR, CDR2 FQNEAQ (reference sequence). The CDR3 DNA follows: TGTGCCAGCAGCTCTAGGCCGGGTTTACCTTTGGAGACCCAGTACTTC. The encoded protein is CASSSRPGLPLETQYF.